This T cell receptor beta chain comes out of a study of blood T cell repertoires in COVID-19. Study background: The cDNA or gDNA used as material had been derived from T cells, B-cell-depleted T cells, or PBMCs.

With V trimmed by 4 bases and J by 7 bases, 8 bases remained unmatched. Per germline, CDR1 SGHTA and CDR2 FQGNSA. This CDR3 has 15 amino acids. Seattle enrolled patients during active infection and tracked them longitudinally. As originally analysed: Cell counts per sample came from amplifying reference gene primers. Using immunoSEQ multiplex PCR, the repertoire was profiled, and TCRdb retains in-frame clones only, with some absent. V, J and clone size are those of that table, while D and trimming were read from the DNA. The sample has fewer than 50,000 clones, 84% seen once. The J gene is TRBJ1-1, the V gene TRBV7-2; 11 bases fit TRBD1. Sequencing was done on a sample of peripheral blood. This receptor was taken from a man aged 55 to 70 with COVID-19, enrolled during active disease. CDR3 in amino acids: CASSSTGTGGFEAFF. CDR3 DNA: TGTGCCAGCAGCTCGACCGGGACAGGGGGTTTTGAAGCTTTCTTT.